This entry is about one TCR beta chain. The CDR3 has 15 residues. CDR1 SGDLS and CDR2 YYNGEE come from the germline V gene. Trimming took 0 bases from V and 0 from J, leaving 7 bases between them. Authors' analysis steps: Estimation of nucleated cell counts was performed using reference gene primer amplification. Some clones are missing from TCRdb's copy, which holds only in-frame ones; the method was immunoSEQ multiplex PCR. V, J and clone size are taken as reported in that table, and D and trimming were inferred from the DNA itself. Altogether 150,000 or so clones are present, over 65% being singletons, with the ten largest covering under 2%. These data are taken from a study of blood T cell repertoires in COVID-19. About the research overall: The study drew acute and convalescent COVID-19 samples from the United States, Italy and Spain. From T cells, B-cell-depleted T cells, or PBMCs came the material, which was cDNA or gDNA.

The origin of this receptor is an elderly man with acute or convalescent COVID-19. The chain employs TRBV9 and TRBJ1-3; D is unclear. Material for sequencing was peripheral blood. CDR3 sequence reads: CASSVAGISGNTIYF. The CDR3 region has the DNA TGTGCCAGCAGCGTAGCCGGGATCTCTGGAAACACCATATATTTT.